What follows are 18 T cell receptor beta chains derived from one specimen sequenced in a study of blood T cell repertoires in COVID-19 (dated by TCRdb to the early 2020s). Receptor amplification or capture employed the immunoSEQ multiplex PCR assay. The clones in this table, taken by TCRdb from immuneACCESS, are in-frame only. Not every clone is retained; where verified, under half of the shortfall comes from an unresolved V gene, and the cause of the rest is unknown. A total of about 170,000 clones appear in this sample, 80% to 90% of them only once. The ten largest account for roughly 3.6% of the sample. Sequences were obtained from peripheral blood. All receptors come from a man aged 18 to 35 with active or convalescent COVID-19.

This rearrangement joins TRBV28 to TRBJ2-7, with 9 bases fitting TRBD2. CDR1 is MDHEN, CDR2 SYDVKM, per germline. The CDR3 is 14 amino acids. J lost 6 bases, V lost 5 bases, and 8 bases had no gene match. In DNA, the CDR3 is TGTGCCAGCAGTGTGGCGGGAGGGCCGATCGAGCAGTACTTC. Translated: CASSVAGGPIEQYF.

This chain joins TRBV24-1 and TRBJ2-2, with 11 bases matching TRBD2. With V trimmed by 10 bases and J by 2 bases, 5 bases remained unmatched. Per germline, CDR1 KGHDR and CDR2 SFDVKD. This CDR3 has 15 residues. In DNA form, the CDR3 reads TGTGCCACTTCGGGACTAGCGGTTAACACCGGGGAGCTGTTTTTT. It is translated as CATSGLAVNTGELFF.

The chain joins TRBV7-2 to TRBJ1-2, with TRBD1 as a possible D gene (6 bases). The CDR3 extends over 13 amino acids. The V gene lost 5 bases and the J gene lost 8 bases, with 15 bases spanning the gap. In germline, CDR1 is SGHTA, CDR2 FQGNSA. This CDR3 is CASSPNNDRGYTF. In DNA, the CDR3 is TGTGCCAGCAGCCCAAATAATGACAGGGGCTACACCTTC. The full variable domain, in which reference TRBV7-2 and TRBJ1-2 provide the parts outside the CDR3, is GAGVSQSPSNKVTEKGKDVELRCDPISGHTALYWYRQSLGQGLEFLIYFQGNSAPDKSGLPSDRFSAERTGGSVSTLTIQRTQQEDSAVYLCASSPNNDRGYTFGSGTRLTVV.

The genes are TRBV19 and TRBJ1-1; the D gene is possibly TRBD1 (6 bases). Germline V lookup: CDR1 LNHDA, CDR2 SQIVND (reference sequence). This CDR3 is built from 14 residues. Trimming removed 5 bases at V and 5 bases at J, with 15 bases between. The CDR3 loop reads CASSFRQGYTEAFF. The CDR3 DNA follows: TGTGCCAGTAGTTTCCGGCAGGGGTATACTGAAGCTTTCTTT.

The chain has TRBV7-8 and TRBJ2-1; TRBD2 matches 8 bases. The CDR3 length is 15 residues. Germline values: CDR1 SGHVS, CDR2 FQNEAQ. The junction had 4 bases not matched to a gene; V was cut back by 2 bases and J by 4 bases. The CDR3 DNA reads as TGTGCCAGCAGCTTACGGGGGGGGGAATACAATGAGCAGTTCTTC. Its translation: CASSLRGGEYNEQFF.

The V and J genes are TRBV29-1 and TRBJ2-1; D possibly corresponds to TRBD2 (6 bases). Per germline, CDR1 SQVTM and CDR2 ANQGSEA. The CDR3 length is 13 residues. V was shortened by 4 bases and J by 7 bases, with 14 bases between the two germline ends. The CDR3 coding sequence is TGCAGCGTTGCGAAAGGGACTGTAAATGAGCAGTTCTTC. This gives the protein CSVAKGTVNEQFF.

This clone was observed a single time. The chain recombines TRBV28 with TRBJ1-1; TRBD1 might be the D (6 bases). The germline V gene has CDR1 MDHEN and CDR2 SYDVKM. The CDR3 consists of 13 residues. Between the trimmed V and J ends, which lost 5 bases and 3 bases, there was a span of 10 bases. CDR3 nucleotide sequence: TGTGCCAGCAGTGGAACAGGGTACACTGAAGCTTTCTTT. This gives the protein CASSGTGYTEAFF.

The rearrangement links TRBV27 to TRBJ1-1; a possible D gene is TRBD1 (5 bases). The germline V gene encodes CDR1 MNHEY and CDR2 SMNVEV (reference sequence). V gave up 0 bases and J gave up 5 bases, with 10 bases separating them. This CDR3 has 14 amino acids. Here the CDR3 reads CASSLSGGNTEAFF. The CDR3 nucleotides are TGTGCCAGCAGTTTATCCGGGGGGAATACTGAAGCTTTCTTT.

The J gene is TRBJ2-2, the V gene TRBV5-5; D gene uncertain. The CDR3 covers 14 residues. CDR1 is SGHKS, CDR2 YYEKEE, per germline (reference sequence). The ends were cut back, 0 bases at V and 4 bases at J, with 7 bases in the middle. This chain's CDR3 is CASSLEQVTGELFF. In DNA, the CDR3 is TGTGCCAGCAGCTTGGAACAAGTCACCGGGGAGCTGTTTTTT.

This chain uses TRBV6-4 with TRBJ2-3; D is unclear. Germline V CDR1 and CDR2: MRHNA, SNTAGT. The CDR3 consists of 13 residues. The V end was cut by 1 base, the J end by 4 bases, with 6 bases between. The CDR3 here is CASSDFSADTQYF. For the CDR3, the DNA is TGTGCCAGCAGTGACTTCAGCGCAGATACGCAGTATTTT.

This clone was detected only once. V usage is TRBV19 and J usage is TRBJ1-1; 9 bases agree with TRBD1. Trimming cost V 5 bases and J 1 base; bases outside gene matches: 2. Germline CDR1 and CDR2: LNHDA and SQIVND (reference sequence). The CDR3 is 14 residues long. The CDR3 nucleotides are TGTGCCAGTAGTCTGGGACAGGGGAACACTGAAGCTTTCTTT. Its translation is CASSLGQGNTEAFF. Full variable domain (missing parts from reference TRBV19 and TRBJ1-1): DGGITQSPKYLFRKEGQNVTLSCEQNLNHDAMYWYRQDPGQGLRLIYYSQIVNDFQKGDIAEGYSVSREKKESFPLTVTSAQKNPTAFYLCASSLGQGNTEAFFGQGTRLTVV.

The rearrangement links TRBV7-9 to TRBJ1-1, with 8 bases matching TRBD1. The CDR3 totals 13 residues. Trimming at V came to 1 base and at J to 5 bases, leaving 0 bases not matched to a gene. The germline V gene has CDR1 SEHNR and CDR2 FQNEAQ (reference sequence). The CDR3: CASSLGQGTEAFF. The CDR3, as DNA: TGTGCCAGCAGCTTAGGACAGGGGACTGAAGCTTTCTTT.

The genes are TRBV5-1 and TRBJ2-5, with D perhaps matching TRBD2 (5 bases). The CDR3 sequence is 14 residues long. CDR1 SGHRS and CDR2 YFSETQ come from the germline V gene. The V and J ends lost 4 bases and 1 base respectively, with 11 bases between them. The chain's CDR3 is CASSPSGSQETQYF. The CDR3 DNA reads TGCGCCAGCAGCCCCAGCGGTAGCCAAGAGACCCAGTACTTC.

The chain is built from TRBV7-9 and TRBJ2-5, with a possible D match to TRBD1 (5 bases). Germline V gives CDR1 SEHNR, CDR2 FQNEAQ (reference sequence). The CDR3 spans 15 residues. The V and J ends lost 1 base and 1 base respectively, with 10 bases between them. DNA of the CDR3: TGTGCCAGCAGCTTAGTCGGCAGGGTCCAAGAGACCCAGTACTTC. The encoded protein is CASSLVGRVQETQYF. The full variable domain, its missing parts supplied by reference TRBV7-9 and TRBJ2-5, is DTGVSQNPRHKITKRGQNVTFRCDPISEHNRLYWYRQTLGQGPEFLTYFQNEAQLEKSRLLSDRFSAERPKGSFSTLEIQRTEQGDSAMYLCASSLVGRVQETQYFGPGTRLLVL.

The chain carries TRBV18 and TRBJ1-1; D call uncertain. Per germline, CDR1 KGHSH and CDR2 LQKENI. Trimming pared 3 bases from V and 7 bases from J, leaving 9 bases between. CDR3 length equals 12 residues. The CDR3 sequence is CASSPPGYEAFF. CDR3 in DNA: TGTGCCAGCTCACCCCCGGGGTATGAAGCTTTCTTT.

This clone turned up a few times. The CDR3 reads CASSVGAIDTGELFF. CDR3 coding DNA: TGTGCCAGCAGCGTAGGGGCTATCGACACCGGGGAGCTGTTTTTT. The chain carries TRBV9 and TRBJ2-2; unclear D gene. The CDR3 runs to 15 residues. In germline, CDR1 is SGDLS, CDR2 YYNGEE. Deletions cut 0 bases from V and 3 bases from J, with 9 bases between. The full variable domain, its missing parts supplied by reference TRBV9 and TRBJ2-2, is DSGVTQTPKHLITATGQRVTLRCSPRSGDLSVYWYQQSLDQGLQFLIQYYNGEERAKGNILERFSAQQFPDLHSELNLSSLELGDSALYFCASSVGAIDTGELFFGEGSRLTVL.

The chain uses TRBV10-1 and TRBJ2-5, with 11 positions matching TRBD2. Trimming cost V 2 bases and J 2 bases; bases outside gene matches: 1. CDR1 is WNHNN and CDR2 is SYGVQD in the germline V gene (reference sequence). This CDR3 has 15 residues. CDR3 nucleotide sequence: TGCGCCAGCAGTGAGGCTAGCGGGGGGCAAGAGACCCAGTACTTC. Its protein product is CASSEASGGQETQYF.

The chain uses TRBV2 and TRBJ2-3, with D possibly TRBD2 on 5 matching bases. This CDR3 has 14 residues. V dropped 4 bases and J dropped 2 bases, with 10 bases sitting between them. In germline, CDR1 is SNHLY, CDR2 FYNNEI. The CDR3 DNA follows: TGTGCCAGCAGTGGAGGGCCGCTCACAGATACGCAGTATTTT. It yields the protein CASSGGPLTDTQYF.